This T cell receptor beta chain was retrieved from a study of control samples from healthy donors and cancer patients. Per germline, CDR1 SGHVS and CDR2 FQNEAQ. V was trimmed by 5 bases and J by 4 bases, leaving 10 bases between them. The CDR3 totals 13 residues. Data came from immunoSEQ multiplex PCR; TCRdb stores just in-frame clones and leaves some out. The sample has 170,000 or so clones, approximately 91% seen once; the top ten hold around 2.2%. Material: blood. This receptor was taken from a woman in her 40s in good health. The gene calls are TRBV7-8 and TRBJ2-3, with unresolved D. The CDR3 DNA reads TGTGCCAGCAGCCAAGATTTGGCAGATACGCAGTATTTT. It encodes CASSQDLADTQYF.